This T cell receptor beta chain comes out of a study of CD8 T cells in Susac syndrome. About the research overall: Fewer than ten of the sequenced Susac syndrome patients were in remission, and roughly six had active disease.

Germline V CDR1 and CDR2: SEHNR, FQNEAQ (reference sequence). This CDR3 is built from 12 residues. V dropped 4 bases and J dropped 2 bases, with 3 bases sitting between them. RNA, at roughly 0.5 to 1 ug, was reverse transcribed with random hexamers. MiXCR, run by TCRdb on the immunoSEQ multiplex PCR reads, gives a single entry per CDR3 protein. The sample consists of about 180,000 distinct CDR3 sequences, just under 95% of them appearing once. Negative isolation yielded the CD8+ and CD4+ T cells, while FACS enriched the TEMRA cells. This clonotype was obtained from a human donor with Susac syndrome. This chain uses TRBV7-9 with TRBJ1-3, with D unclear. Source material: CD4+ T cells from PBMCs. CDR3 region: CASSSTGNTIYF. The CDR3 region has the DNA TGTGCCAGCAGCTCGACTGGAAACACCATATATTTT.